The 11 T cell receptor beta chains reported below all come from one sample, sequenced in a study of tumor and adjacent non-tumor tissue in lung cancer. This sample's RNA came from whole unsorted tissue. More than 3 cm separated this lung sample from the edge of the tumor. The library came from three nested PCR rounds adapted from ARM-PCR protocols. TCRdb re-derived calls from the multiplex PCR reads in MiXCR, one entry per CDR3 protein. The top ten hold about 54% of the sample, which has some 80,000 distinct CDR3 sequences, 65% to 85% seen once. What was sequenced was distant non-tumor lung tissue. These TCRs come from a man aged 55 to 70 with non-small cell lung cancer.

The chain combines TRBV6-6 with TRBJ2-1; either TRBD1 or TRBD2 may fit D (7 bases each). The CDR3 is 13 residues long. Germline V lookup: CDR1 MNHNY, CDR2 SVGAGI (reference sequence). V shed 5 bases and J shed 8 bases, with 13 bases lying between them. The CDR3 reads CASSTQGGYEQFF. CDR3 in DNA: TGTGCCAGCAGTACTCAGGGGGGGTATGAGCAGTTCTTC.

V usage is TRBV9 and J usage is TRBJ2-7, with D possibly being TRBD2 (6 bases). V gave up 0 bases and J gave up 3 bases, with 13 bases separating them. The germline CDR1 and CDR2 sequences are SGDLS and YYNGEE. The CDR3 totals 15 residues. The CDR3 bases are TGTGCCAGCAGCGTAGCTGGGGGGAGCCTCTACGAGCAGTACTTC. Its translation is CASSVAGGSLYEQYF.

A word on this clonotype: Without the conserved terminal phenylalanine or tryptophan, this CDR3 likely stems from a read error. The J gene is TRBJ2-5, the V gene TRBV6-5, with D possibly TRBD1 on 6 matching bases. The CDR3 has 15 residues. Germline V gives CDR1 MNHEY, CDR2 SVGAGI. CDR3 bases: TGTGCCAGCGGTTACCAGGGGAGACAACGAGAGACCCAGTACTTA. It is translated as CASGYQGRQRETQYL.

On this clonotype itself: One base away lies a much larger clone, so this may be a sequencing read error. This rearrangement joins TRBV24-1 to TRBJ2-4; maybe TRBD2 (6 bases). V was trimmed by 4 bases and J by 8 bases, leaving 8 bases between them. From germline, CDR1 is KGHDR and CDR2 SFDVKD. The CDR3 is 12 residues long. The CDR3 nucleotides read TGTGCCACCAGTGAGGAGGGAGACATTCAGTACTTC. Its protein is CATSEEGDIQYF.

Concerning this clonotype itself: Given a much more abundant clone one base away, this may be a read error. The chain uses TRBV4-2 and TRBJ2-1; a possible D gene is TRBD2 (6 bases). Germline assignment: CDR1 LGHNA and CDR2 YNFKEQ. This CDR3 has 16 amino acids. Deletions cut 2 bases from V and 6 bases from J, with 17 bases between. The CDR3 spells CASSQFRLGRLNEQFF. For the CDR3, the DNA is TGTGCCAGCAGCCAATTCCGACTAGGGAGACTCAATGAGCAGTTCTTC.

The CDR3 spells CASSDSGTSFDEQFF. The CDR3 DNA follows: TGTGCCAGCAGTGACTCGGGGACTAGCTTCGATGAGCAGTTCTTC. The chain is built from TRBV6-4 and TRBJ2-1, with 9 bases lining up with TRBD2. This CDR3 has 15 residues. V shed 0 bases, J shed 8 bases, and the junction held 5 bases outside the gene matches. Per the germline V gene, CDR1 is MRHNA and CDR2 is SNTAGT.

Points on this clonotype: Because the CDR3 is missing its conserved closing phenylalanine or tryptophan, this is likely a read error. The V gene is TRBV12-3 or TRBV12-4, the J gene TRBJ2-1; 13 bases are a match to TRBD2. The CDR3 runs 15 residues. In DNA, the CDR3 is TGTGCCAGCAGTTGGACTAGCGGGAGAAACAATGTGCAGTTCTCC. Translating gives CASSWTSGRNNVQFS.

As to this clonotype: The junction and the germline gene differ at one end; a read error may be behind it. The chain combines TRBV11-3 with TRBJ2-3; 11 bases agree with TRBD2. The V gene's germline CDR1 is SGHNT and CDR2 YENEEA. The CDR3 covers 16 residues. The chain's CDR3 is CDSSLLAGGRTDTQYF. CDR3 nucleotides: TGTGACAGCAGCCTCTTAGCGGGGGGGAGAACAGATACGCAGTATTTT. Looking up the rest from reference TRBV11-3 and TRBJ2-3 gives the full variable domain: EAGVVQSPRYKIIEKKQPVAFWCNPISGHNTLYWYLQNLGQGPELLIRYENEEAVDDSQLPKDRFSAERLKGVDSTLKIQPAELGDSAVYLCDSSLLAGGRTDTQYFGPGTRLTVL.

This clonotype showed up just once. This may arise from a read error, as a much more abundant clone is one base away. The J gene is TRBJ1-2, the V gene TRBV30; D may be TRBD1 (5 bases). The germline V gene has CDR1 GTSNPN and CDR2 SVGIG (reference sequence). The CDR3 runs to 13 residues. In DNA, the CDR3 is TGTGCCTGGAGTGAGACCGGGACGTCCGGCTACAGCTTC. Protein sequence: CAWSETGTSGYSF. The full variable domain, completed using reference TRBV30 and TRBJ1-2, is SQTIHQWPATLVQPVGSPLSLECTVEGTSNPNLYWYRQAAGRGLQLLFYSVGIGQISSEVPQNLSASRPQDRQFILSSKKLLLSDSGFYLCAWSETGTSGYSFGSGTRLTVV.

This clonotype was counted between two and nine times. Its ends do not fully match the called genes, so a read error is possible. The chain links TRBV4-3 to TRBJ2-5; D is uncertain. CDR1 is LGHNA and CDR2 is YSLEER in the germline V gene. CDR3 size: 15 residues. The CDR3 DNA follows: TGCGCCAGCAGTCAAGGGTCGGGTCCCCAAGAGACCCAGTACTTC. It translates to CASSQGSGPQETQYF.

As concerns this clonotype: Sequence at one end of the junction differs from germline and may be a read error. The rearrangement links TRBV12-3 or TRBV12-4 to TRBJ1-1; no clear D. There are 15 residues in the CDR3. CDR3 loop: CASSSPEILNTEAFF. CDR3 sequence (DNA): TGTGCCAGCAGTTCCCCAGAGATACTGAACACCGAAGCTTTCTTT.